The source of this TCR beta chain is a study of T cells in Graves' hyperthyroidism and ophthalmopathy. TCR beta CDR3 region amplification was performed from RNA transcripts. In the first-round RT-PCR of the TCR CDR3, the HTBI primer set was used. Each CDR3 protein gets one entry after TCRdb re-called the multiplex PCR reads with MiXCR. This sample has around 300,000 distinct CDR3 sequences, with 13% found just once. The CDR3 contains 16 residues. Germline CDR1 and CDR2: MDHEN and SYDVKM. Deletions cut 4 bases from V and 7 bases from J, with 19 bases between. This clonotype was observed at least ten times.

This TCR came from a woman aged 30 to 39 with Graves' hyperthyroidism that later progressed to Graves' ophthalmopathy. The chain has TRBV28 and TRBJ2-2; perhaps TRBD2 as D (5 bases). Material: blood. The CDR3 DNA reads TGTGCCAGCAGTTCCGAGGGAGCCCTACCAGGCGGGGAGCTGTTTTTT. Protein product: CASSSEGALPGGELFF.